The 21 T cell receptor beta chains below all came from one sample that was sequenced in a study of T-cell memory formation after mild COVID-19. TCRdb reprocessed the 5' RACE reads with MiXCR, giving one entry per CDR3 protein. The table lists about 140,000 distinct CDR3 sequences, under 30% of them singletons. Sequencing used PBMCs or a T cell subset sorted from them (not recorded which). The receptors were sampled from an adult woman who had mild COVID-19 (a few samples of this study predate the infection). Cell type and time point are not known.

This clonotype was seen a handful of times. The rearrangement uses TRBV7-8 and TRBJ2-2; TRBD2 agrees at 11 bases. Germline assignment: CDR1 SGHVS and CDR2 FQNEAQ. CDR3 length: 16 amino acids. V dropped 3 bases and J dropped 4; count of bases not matched to a gene: 4. CDR3 coding DNA: TGTGCCAGCAGCTTGACCGGGACTAGCGGCACCGGGGAGCTGTTTTTT. Protein sequence: CASSLTGTSGTGELFF.

This clonotype was counted between two and nine times. The chain couples TRBV11-2 to TRBJ2-1; 11 nucleotides line up with TRBD2. The germline V gene encodes CDR1 SGHAT and CDR2 FQNNGV. V shed 3 bases, J shed 3 bases, and the junction held 4 bases outside the gene matches. The CDR3 extends over 16 amino acids. Here the CDR3 DNA reads TGTGCCAGCAGCTTTTGGGGGACTAGCGGCTACAATGAGCAGTTCTTC. Translating gives CASSFWGTSGYNEQFF.

This clonotype has more than one count but fewer than ten. The rearrangement links TRBV19 to TRBJ2-1; 9 positions match TRBD2. V dropped 6 bases and J dropped 9; count of bases not matched to a gene: 6. Germline V CDR1 and CDR2: LNHDA, SQIVND (reference sequence). This CDR3 comprises 13 residues. The CDR3 coding sequence is TGTGCCAGTAGCCCGGGACTAGCCTTTGAGCAGTTCTTC. This gives the protein CASSPGLAFEQFF.

V is TRBV7-9 and J is TRBJ2-7; no clear D. CDR1 SEHNR and CDR2 FQNEAQ come from the germline V gene (reference sequence). The CDR3 is 12 residues long. Trimming cost V 2 bases and J 3 bases, with 5 bases left between them. DNA for the CDR3: TGTGCCAGCAGCTTACTAGTCTACGAGCAGTACTTC. Translation gives CASSLLVYEQYF.

V gene TRBV7-2 combines with J gene TRBJ1-5; the D is unclear. Germline V gene data show CDR1 as SGHTA and CDR2 as FQGNSA. This CDR3 spans 15 amino acids. Trimming stripped 1 base from V and 3 bases from J, with 10 bases between. The CDR3 DNA follows: TGTGCCAGCAGCTTAGGGACTACTCTCAATCAGCCCCAGCATTTT. Protein product: CASSLGTTLNQPQHF.

In this sample, this clonotype turned up a few times. The chain joins TRBV9 to TRBJ1-2; 7 bases agree with TRBD1. The J segment lost 7 bases and the V segment lost 5 bases, leaving 8 bases of the junction unmatched. The germline V gene has CDR1 SGDLS and CDR2 YYNGEE. This CDR3 region has 13 residues. The CDR3 nucleotides are TGTGCCAGCAGAGAAACAGGGGATGGTGGCTACACCTTC. Amino acids: CASRETGDGGYTF.

This clonotype was detected only a few times. The CDR3 DNA sequence: TGTGCCAGCAGCTGGGCGGGAGGAGTCACTGAAGCTTTCTTT. Amino acid sequence: CASSWAGGVTEAFF. The chain couples TRBV7-6 to TRBJ1-1, with D hard to call. The CDR3 runs 14 residues. Trimming left V 4 bases short and J 4 bases short, with 13 bases between. Germline CDR1 is SGHVS and CDR2 is FNYEAQ.

This clonotype has only a few counts. The chain is built from TRBV20-1 and TRBJ2-3; 9 nucleotides agree with TRBD2. The CDR3 runs 16 residues. Germline V lookup: CDR1 DFQATT, CDR2 SNEGSKA (reference sequence). V trimming: 0 bases; J trimming: 3 bases; junction bases outside the gene matches: 7. CDR3 nucleotide sequence: TGCAGTGCTAGAGATGAGGTAGCGGGAGAGACAGATACGCAGTATTTT. Translation: CSARDEVAGETDTQYF.

This chain uses TRBV19 with TRBJ2-7, with D unclear. Germline V gene data show CDR1 as LNHDA and CDR2 as SQIVND (reference sequence). Trimming pared 4 bases from V and 1 base from J, leaving 20 bases between. This CDR3 comprises 17 residues. In nucleotides, the CDR3 is TGTGCCAGTAGTAATACTCGAGGCCCCACAACTTCCTACGAGCAGTACTTC. It specifies CASSNTRGPTTSYEQYF.

The table lists this clonotype with a few counts. The chain employs TRBV4-1 and TRBJ1-1, with a tentative D call TRBD1 (6 bases). CDR1 MGHRA and CDR2 YSYEKL come from the germline V gene. This CDR3 contains 17 residues. V dropped 1 base and J dropped 4 bases, with 19 bases sitting between them. CDR3 amino acids: CASSQGGAPTRSTEAFF. The CDR3 coding sequence is TGCGCCAGCAGCCAAGGGGGGGCCCCCACTAGGAGCACTGAAGCTTTCTTT.

This clonotype was seen a handful of times. This chain links TRBV24-1 with TRBJ2-5, with 14 bases identical to TRBD2. Germline values: CDR1 KGHDR, CDR2 SFDVKD. V lost 3 bases and J lost 4; bases outside the gene matches: 3. This CDR3 spans 16 amino acids. The CDR3 loop reads CATSDPGLAGVETQYF. Written as DNA, the CDR3 is TGTGCCACCAGTGATCCGGGACTAGCGGGAGTAGAGACCCAGTACTTC.

CDR3 nucleotides: TGCGCCAGCAGCCAAGCTGCGAACACCGGGGAGCTGTTTTTT. It translates to CASSQAANTGELFF. J is TRBJ2-2 and V is TRBV4-1, with no clear D. Trimming removed 1 base from V and 0 bases from J, with 3 bases in between. Per germline, CDR1 MGHRA and CDR2 YSYEKL. The CDR3 is made up of 14 amino acids.

This clonotype was seen only a few times. V and J are TRBV19 and TRBJ2-1, with D unresolved. The V gene's germline CDR1 is LNHDA and CDR2 SQIVND (reference sequence). CDR3 length: 13 amino acids. Trimming pared 8 bases from V and 0 bases from J, leaving 8 bases between. CDR3 region: CASSPGSYNEQFF. Written as DNA, the CDR3 is TGTGCCAGTTCCCCAGGCTCCTACAATGAGCAGTTCTTC. The full variable domain, with the rest looked up from reference TRBV19 and TRBJ2-1, is DGGITQSPKYLFRKEGQNVTLSCEQNLNHDAMYWYRQDPGQGLRLIYYSQIVNDFQKGDIAEGYSVSREKKESFPLTVTSAQKNPTAFYLCASSPGSYNEQFFGPGTRLTVL.

This clonotype was counted between two and nine times. The chain is built from TRBV29-1 and TRBJ2-3; 11 bases are shared with TRBD1. V lost 5 bases and J lost 0; bases outside the gene matches: 22. The germline V gene encodes CDR1 SQVTM and CDR2 ANQGSEA. CDR3 length: 21 residues. The CDR3 loop reads CSVFEVIQGQGVPPSTDTQYF. The CDR3 DNA follows: TGCAGCGTTTTCGAAGTGATCCAGGGACAGGGGGTTCCTCCTAGCACAGATACGCAGTATTTT.

The V gene is TRBV24-1, the J gene TRBJ1-2; no definite D call. The germline V gene has CDR1 KGHDR and CDR2 SFDVKD. The CDR3 contains 15 residues. The germline V and J ends were trimmed by 4 bases and 4 bases, with 15 bases remaining between them. CDR3 sequence reads: CATSESSWGIYGYTF. The CDR3 coding sequence is TGTGCCACCAGTGAGTCCTCATGGGGAATCTATGGCTACACCTTC.

Only a few counts were recorded for this clonotype. The chain couples TRBV20-1 to TRBJ2-5; D gene unclear. The CDR3 has 17 residues. The V and J ends lost 0 bases and 2 bases respectively, with 19 bases between them. CDR1 DFQATT and CDR2 SNEGSKA come from the germline V gene (reference sequence). CDR3 nucleotides: TGCAGTGCTAGAGATCGGAGTAGACCCCATTCGCAAGAGACCCAGTACTTC. It specifies CSARDRSRPHSQETQYF.

This clonotype has only a few counts. The V call is TRBV7-6, the J call TRBJ2-7; 7 positions match TRBD2. Germline values: CDR1 SGHVS, CDR2 FNYEAQ. V dropped 4 bases and J dropped 5; count of bases not matched to a gene: 2. The CDR3 runs 12 residues. CDR3 in DNA: TGTGCCAGCAGCTCGGGGGGAGACGAGCAGTACTTC. It specifies CASSSGGDEQYF.

The chain couples TRBV27 to TRBJ2-7; 8 bases line up with TRBD1. J was trimmed by 3 bases and V by 2 bases; bases with no gene match: 3. The germline V gene encodes CDR1 MNHEY and CDR2 SMNVEV (reference sequence). The CDR3 consists of 14 residues. CDR3 in DNA: TGTGCCAGCAGTTTACTCACAGGGGGCTACGAGCAGTACTTC. Protein sequence: CASSLLTGGYEQYF.

The V call is TRBV2, the J call TRBJ2-7; 11 bases agree with TRBD2. Germline values: CDR1 SNHLY, CDR2 FYNNEI. V lost 2 bases to trimming and J lost 3 bases; unmatched junction nucleotides: 0. This CDR3 spans 14 amino acids. The CDR3 reads CASSETSGSYEQYF. The CDR3 DNA follows: TGTGCCAGCAGTGAAACTAGCGGGAGCTACGAGCAGTACTTC.

This clonotype was recorded a few times. Written as DNA, the CDR3 is TGTGCCAGCACTAGCGGAAAAAACTACGAGCAGTACTTC. It specifies CASTSGKNYEQYF. J is TRBJ2-7 and V is TRBV25-1; TRBD2 matches 7 bases. Per germline, CDR1 MGHDK and CDR2 SYGVNS. The junction had 6 bases not matched to a gene; V was cut back by 7 bases and J by 3 bases. There are 13 residues in the CDR3.

J is TRBJ1-1 and V is TRBV9, with D maybe TRBD1 (5 bases). The CDR3 contains 15 residues. Germline V gene lookup returns CDR1 SGDLS and CDR2 YYNGEE. V lost 0 bases and J 4 bases, leaving 13 bases between the germline ends. The CDR3 reads CASSVVRAGGTEAFF. The DNA for the CDR3 is TGTGCCAGCAGCGTAGTAAGGGCTGGGGGCACTGAAGCTTTCTTT.